The present TCR beta chain was sequenced within a study of graft-versus-host responses after intestinal transplantation. Study-level information: Transplantation in recipients was multivisceral, liver-intestinal, or isolated intestinal.

General study findings and limits: GvH clones appeared in recipient marrow, some first in ileum or blood. Early after transplant, HvG declines were associated with peak levels of circulating GvH clones.

Note on this clone: Its antigen is as yet unknown.

Sequencing used immunoSEQ multiplex PCR; TCRdb keeps in-frame clones, though not all of them. The sample has about 130,000 clones, about 93% seen once. The CDR3 is made up of 15 amino acids. The germline CDR1 and CDR2 sequences are SGHRS and YFSETQ. The J segment lost 9 bases and the V segment lost 2 bases, leaving 3 bases of the junction unmatched. The origin of this receptor is a human donor who received an intestinal transplant. This chain uses TRBV5-1 with TRBJ2-1; 15 bases line up with TRBD2. Sequencing was performed on unstimulated CD4+ T cells sorted from spleen or lymph node cells, taken before intestinal transplant. Here the CDR3 DNA reads TGCGCCAGCAGCTTAGGACTAGCGGGAGGGACTGAGCAGTTCTTC. As protein: CASSLGLAGGTEQFF.